This T cell receptor (beta chain) was sequenced during a study of cytomegalovirus exposure and HLA in healthy donors. General observations from the study: The study labeled approximately 150 TCR beta chains cytomegalovirus-associated.

Germline V gene data show CDR1 as SGDLS and CDR2 as YYNGEE. Trimming cost V 4 bases and J 3 bases, with 16 bases left between them. This CDR3 has 15 residues. TCRdb keeps only in-frame clones here, not all; method: immunoSEQ multiplex PCR. The sample has about 180,000 clones; about 85% are singletons. In regard to this clone: Its target is not known.

The source material was PBMCs. This chain uses TRBV9 with TRBJ1-2; possible D gene TRBD1, 6 bases. This receptor was identified in a man aged 18 to 35 in good health and CMV-seropositive. The CDR3: CASSPSVGAHYGYTF. In DNA, the CDR3 is TGTGCCAGCAGCCCCTCCGTGGGGGCCCACTATGGCTACACCTTC.